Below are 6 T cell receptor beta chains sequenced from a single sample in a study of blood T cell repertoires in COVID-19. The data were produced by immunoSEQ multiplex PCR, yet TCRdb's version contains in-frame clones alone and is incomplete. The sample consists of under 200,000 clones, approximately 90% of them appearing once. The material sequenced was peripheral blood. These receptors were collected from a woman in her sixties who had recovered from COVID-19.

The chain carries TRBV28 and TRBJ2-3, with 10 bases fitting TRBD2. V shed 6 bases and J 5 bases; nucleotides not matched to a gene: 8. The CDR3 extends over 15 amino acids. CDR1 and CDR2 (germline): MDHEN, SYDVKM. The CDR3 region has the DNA TGTGCCAGCAGCCTCAGCGGGGGGGCCATAGATACGCAGTATTTT. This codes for CASSLSGGAIDTQYF.

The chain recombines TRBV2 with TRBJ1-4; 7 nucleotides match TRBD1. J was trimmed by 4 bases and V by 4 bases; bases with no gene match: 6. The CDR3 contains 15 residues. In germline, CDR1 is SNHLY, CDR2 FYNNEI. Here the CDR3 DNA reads TGTGCCAGCAGTGCAACAGGGGTGGTTAATGAAAAACTGTTTTTT. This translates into CASSATGVVNEKLFF.

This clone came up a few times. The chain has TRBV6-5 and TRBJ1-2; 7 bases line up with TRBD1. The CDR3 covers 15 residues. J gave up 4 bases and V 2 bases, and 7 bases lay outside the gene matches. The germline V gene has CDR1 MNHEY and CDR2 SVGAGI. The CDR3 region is CASSYDQGDSYGYTF. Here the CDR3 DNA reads TGTGCCAGCAGTTACGATCAGGGGGACAGCTATGGCTACACCTTC.

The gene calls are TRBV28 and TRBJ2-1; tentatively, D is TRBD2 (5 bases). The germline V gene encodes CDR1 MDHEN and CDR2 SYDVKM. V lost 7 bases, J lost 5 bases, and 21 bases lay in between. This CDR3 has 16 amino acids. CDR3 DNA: TGTGCCAGCATCCCCCGGAGGCGGTCTAGAGACAATGAGCAGTTCTTC. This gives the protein CASIPRRRSRDNEQFF.

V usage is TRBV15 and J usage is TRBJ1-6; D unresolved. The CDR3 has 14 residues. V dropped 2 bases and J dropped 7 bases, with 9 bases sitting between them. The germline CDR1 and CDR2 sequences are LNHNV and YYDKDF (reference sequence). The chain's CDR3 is CATSRQVANSPLHF. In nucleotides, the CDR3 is TGTGCCACCAGCAGACAGGTCGCGAATTCACCCCTCCACTTT.

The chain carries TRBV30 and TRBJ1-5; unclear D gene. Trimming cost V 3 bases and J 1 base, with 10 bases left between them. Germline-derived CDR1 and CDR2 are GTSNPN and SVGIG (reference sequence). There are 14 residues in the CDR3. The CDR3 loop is CAWSALLSNQPQHF. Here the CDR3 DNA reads TGTGCCTGGAGCGCCCTATTGAGCAATCAGCCCCAGCATTTT.